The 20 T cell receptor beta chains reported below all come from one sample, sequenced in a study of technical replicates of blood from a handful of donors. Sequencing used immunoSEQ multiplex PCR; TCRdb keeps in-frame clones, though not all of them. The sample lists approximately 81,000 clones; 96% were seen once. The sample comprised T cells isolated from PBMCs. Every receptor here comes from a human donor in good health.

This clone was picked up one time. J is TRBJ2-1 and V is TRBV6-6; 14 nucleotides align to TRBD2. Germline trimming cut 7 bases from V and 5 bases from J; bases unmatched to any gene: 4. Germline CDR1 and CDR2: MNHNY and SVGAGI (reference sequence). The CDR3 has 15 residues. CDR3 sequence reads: CASTRTSGGNNEQFF. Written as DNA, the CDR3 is TGTGCCAGCACGCGGACTAGCGGGGGGAACAATGAGCAGTTCTTC.

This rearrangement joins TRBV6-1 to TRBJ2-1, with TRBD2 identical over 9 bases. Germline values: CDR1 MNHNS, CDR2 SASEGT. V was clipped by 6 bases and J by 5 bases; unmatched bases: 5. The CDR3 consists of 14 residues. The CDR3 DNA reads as TGTGCCAGCAGCTTAAGCGGGAGGCACAATGAGCAGTTCTTC. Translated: CASSLSGRHNEQFF.

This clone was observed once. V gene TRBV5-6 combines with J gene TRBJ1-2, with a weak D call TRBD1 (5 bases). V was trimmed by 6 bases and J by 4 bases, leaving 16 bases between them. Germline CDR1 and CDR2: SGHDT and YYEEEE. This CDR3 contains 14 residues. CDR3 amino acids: CASNIGGSFYGYTF. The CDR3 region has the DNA TGTGCCAGCAATATCGGGGGGAGTTTCTATGGCTACACCTTC.

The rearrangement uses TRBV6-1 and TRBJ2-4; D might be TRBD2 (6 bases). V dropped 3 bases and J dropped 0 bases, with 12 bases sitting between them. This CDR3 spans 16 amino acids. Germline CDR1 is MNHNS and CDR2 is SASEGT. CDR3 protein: CASSDVGGVAKNIQYF. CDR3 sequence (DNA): TGTGCCAGCAGTGACGTGGGCGGGGTAGCCAAAAACATTCAGTACTTC.

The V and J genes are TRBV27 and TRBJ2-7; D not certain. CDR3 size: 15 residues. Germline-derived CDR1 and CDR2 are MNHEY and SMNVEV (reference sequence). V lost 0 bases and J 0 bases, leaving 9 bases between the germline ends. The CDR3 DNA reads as TGTGCCAGCAGTTTATCGGTAGAATTCTCCTACGAGCAGTACTTC. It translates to CASSLSVEFSYEQYF.

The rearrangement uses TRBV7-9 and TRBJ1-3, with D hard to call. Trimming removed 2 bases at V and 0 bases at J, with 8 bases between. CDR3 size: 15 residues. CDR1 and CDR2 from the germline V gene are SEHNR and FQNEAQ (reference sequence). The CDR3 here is CASSLFRVSGNTIYF. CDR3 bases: TGTGCCAGCAGCTTATTCCGGGTCTCTGGAAACACCATATATTTT.

CDR3 residues: CASSLWAVSSYEQYF. The CDR3 DNA reads as TGTGCCAGCAGTTTATGGGCAGTGAGCTCCTACGAGCAGTACTTC. V usage is TRBV27 and J usage is TRBJ2-7, with no clear D. CDR3 size: 15 residues. V dropped 1 base and J dropped 0 bases, with 10 bases sitting between them. CDR1 and CDR2 from the germline V gene are MNHEY and SMNVEV (reference sequence).

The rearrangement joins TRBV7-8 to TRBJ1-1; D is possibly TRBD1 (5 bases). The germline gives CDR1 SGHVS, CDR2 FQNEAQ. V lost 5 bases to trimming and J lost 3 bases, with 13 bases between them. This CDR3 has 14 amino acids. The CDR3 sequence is CASSPSDRYTEAFF. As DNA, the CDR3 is TGTGCCAGCAGCCCCAGTGACAGATACACTGAAGCTTTCTTT.

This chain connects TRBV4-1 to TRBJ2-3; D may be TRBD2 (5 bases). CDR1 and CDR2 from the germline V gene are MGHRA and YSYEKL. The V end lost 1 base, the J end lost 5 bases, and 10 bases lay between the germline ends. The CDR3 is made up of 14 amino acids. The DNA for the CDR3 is TGCGCCAGCAGCCAAGGGACTTCGGAAGATACGCAGTATTTT. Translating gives CASSQGTSEDTQYF.

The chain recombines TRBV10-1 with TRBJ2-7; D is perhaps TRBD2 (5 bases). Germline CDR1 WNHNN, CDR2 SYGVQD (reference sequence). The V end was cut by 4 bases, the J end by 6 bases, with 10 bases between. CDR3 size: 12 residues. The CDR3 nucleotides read TGCGCCAGCAGTGCAATAGGAGGCGAGCAGTACTTC. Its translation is CASSAIGGEQYF.

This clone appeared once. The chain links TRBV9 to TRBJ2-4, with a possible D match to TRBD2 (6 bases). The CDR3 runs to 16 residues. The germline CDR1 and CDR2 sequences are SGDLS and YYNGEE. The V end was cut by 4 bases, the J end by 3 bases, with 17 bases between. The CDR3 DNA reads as TGTGCCAGCAGCCCTCGACTAGGGGAAGTCAAAAACATTCAGTACTTC. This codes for CASSPRLGEVKNIQYF.

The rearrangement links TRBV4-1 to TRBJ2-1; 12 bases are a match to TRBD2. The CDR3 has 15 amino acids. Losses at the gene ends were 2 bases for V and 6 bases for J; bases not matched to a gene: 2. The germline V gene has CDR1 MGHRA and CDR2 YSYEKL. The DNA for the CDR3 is TGCGCCAGCAGCCAACTAGCGGGAGGGCCCAATGAGCAGTTCTTC. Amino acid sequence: CASSQLAGGPNEQFF.

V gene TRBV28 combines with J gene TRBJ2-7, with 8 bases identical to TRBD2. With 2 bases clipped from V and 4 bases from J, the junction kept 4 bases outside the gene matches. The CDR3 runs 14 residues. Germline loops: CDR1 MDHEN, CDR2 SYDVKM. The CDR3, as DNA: TGTGCCAGCAGTTTAGCGGGAGGTACTTACGAGCAGTACTTC. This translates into CASSLAGGTYEQYF. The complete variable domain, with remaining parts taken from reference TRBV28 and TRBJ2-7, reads DVKVTQSSRYLVKRTGEKVFLECVQDMDHENMFWYRQDPGLGLRLIYFSYDVKMKEKGDIPEGYSVSREKKERFSLILESASTNQTSMYLCASSLAGGTYEQYFGPGTRLTVT.

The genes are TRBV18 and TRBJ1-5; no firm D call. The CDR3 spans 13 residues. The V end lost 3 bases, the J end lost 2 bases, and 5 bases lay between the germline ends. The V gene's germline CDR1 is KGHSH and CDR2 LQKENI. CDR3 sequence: CASSPQGNQPQHF. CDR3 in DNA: TGTGCCAGCTCACCCCAGGGCAATCAGCCCCAGCATTTT.

DNA for the CDR3: TGCGCCAGCAGCTTGCCTGGAGTTGGGTCAGATACGCAGTATTTT. Its protein is CASSLPGVGSDTQYF. The gene calls are TRBV5-1 and TRBJ2-3; D is ambiguous. CDR3 length: 15 residues. V lost 1 base and J 4 bases, leaving 13 bases between the germline ends. In germline, CDR1 is SGHRS, CDR2 YFSETQ.

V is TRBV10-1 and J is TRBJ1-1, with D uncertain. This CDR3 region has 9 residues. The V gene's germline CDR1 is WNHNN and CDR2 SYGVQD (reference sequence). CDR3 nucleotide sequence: TGCGCTCCTCAGTCCGAAGCTTTCTTT. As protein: CAPQSEAFF.

The CDR3 DNA follows: TGTGCCAGCAGCTTCAACAGGGGAAGCGAGCAGTTCTTC. Its protein product is CASSFNRGSEQFF. The chain combines TRBV7-3 with TRBJ2-1; 7 bases fit TRBD1. The CDR3 loop spans 13 amino acids. With V trimmed by 3 bases and J by 10 bases, 6 bases remained unmatched. Germline assignment: CDR1 SGHTA and CDR2 FQGTGA.

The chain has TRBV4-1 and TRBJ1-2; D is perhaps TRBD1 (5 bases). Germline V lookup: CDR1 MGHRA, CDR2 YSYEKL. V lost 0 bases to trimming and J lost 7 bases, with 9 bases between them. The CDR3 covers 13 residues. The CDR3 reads CASSQEGGAGYTF. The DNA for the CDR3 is TGCGCCAGCAGCCAAGAAGGAGGGGCTGGCTACACCTTC.

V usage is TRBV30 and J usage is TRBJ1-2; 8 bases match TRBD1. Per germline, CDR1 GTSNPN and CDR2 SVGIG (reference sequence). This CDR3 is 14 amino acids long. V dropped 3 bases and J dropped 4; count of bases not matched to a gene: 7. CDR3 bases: TGTGCCTGGAGCCCGGGACAGGTATCCTATGGCTACACCTTC. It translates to CAWSPGQVSYGYTF.

The CDR3 DNA is TGCAGTGCCCGGACAGCCTACGAGCAGTACTTC. As protein: CSARTAYEQYF. This chain joins TRBV20-1 and TRBJ2-7, with D possibly TRBD1 on 6 matching bases. Deletions cut 6 bases from V and 2 bases from J, with 8 bases between. Germline loops: CDR1 DFQATT, CDR2 SNEGSKA (reference sequence). This CDR3 comprises 11 residues.